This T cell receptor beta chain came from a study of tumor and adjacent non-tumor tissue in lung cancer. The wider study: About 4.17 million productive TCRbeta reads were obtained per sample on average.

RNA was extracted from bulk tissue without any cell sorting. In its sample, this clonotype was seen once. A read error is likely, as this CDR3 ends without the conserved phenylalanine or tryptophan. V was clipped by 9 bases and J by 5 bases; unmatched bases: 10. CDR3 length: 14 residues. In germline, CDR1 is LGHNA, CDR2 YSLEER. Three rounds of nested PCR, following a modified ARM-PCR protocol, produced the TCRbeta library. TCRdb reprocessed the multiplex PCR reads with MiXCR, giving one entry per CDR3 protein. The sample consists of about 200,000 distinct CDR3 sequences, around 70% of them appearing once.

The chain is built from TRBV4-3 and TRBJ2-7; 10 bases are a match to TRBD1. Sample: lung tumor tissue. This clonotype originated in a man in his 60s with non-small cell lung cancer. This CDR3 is CARSSRTGGDEQYL. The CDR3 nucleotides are TGCGCCAGAAGTTCAAGGACAGGGGGTGACGAGCAGTACCTC.